The present entry profiles one T cell receptor (beta chain) with its context. What it binds is not known. The sample is drawn from a study of CD8 T cells in ankylosing spondylitis. Notes on the study in general: It was reported that disease-linked clones were significantly enriched in matched ankylosing spondylitis synovial fluid. Relatively scarce in peripheral blood, disease-linked clones were CD8+. Within ankylosing spondylitis blood, a TCR beta motif made up of several highly homologous variants appeared to be characteristic.

The V segment lost 5 bases and the J segment 7 bases; nucleotides outside the gene matches: 8. The CDR3 sequence is 15 residues long. Germline loops: CDR1 SEHNR, CDR2 FQNEAQ (reference sequence). As the method for making TCR beta libraries, quantitative 5'-RACE with molecular barcodes was used. TCRdb used MiXCR to reprocess the 5' RACE reads, holding one entry per CDR3 protein. Of some 130,000 distinct CDR3 sequences listed, roughly 15% are singletons. The sequencing sample was made of blood, either unsorted or a sorted T cell fraction (not recorded which). This chain links TRBV7-9 with TRBJ2-2; 9 bases line up with TRBD1. This receptor was taken from a female donor with ankylosing spondylitis or in good health (not recorded which). The CDR3 sequence is CASSPGTGNSGELFF. For the CDR3, the DNA is TGTGCCAGCAGCCCAGGGACAGGGAATAGCGGGGAGCTGTTTTTT.